The 28 T cell receptor beta chains below all came from one sample that was sequenced in a study of blood T cell repertoires in COVID-19. Here immunoSEQ multiplex PCR was the method, and the copy in TCRdb shows in-frame clones only, minus some. The sample lists hundreds of thousands of clones, 85% to 90% occurring once. The sample taken for sequencing was PBMCs or T cells enriched from blood (not recorded which). The source is a man aged 30-40 years who had recovered from COVID-19.

The gene calls are TRBV5-4 and TRBJ2-1, with D unresolved. Germline values: CDR1 SGHNT, CDR2 YYREEE (reference sequence). V was shortened by 4 bases and J by 5 bases, with 10 bases between the two germline ends. The CDR3 length is 13 residues. CDR3 sequence: CASSTGFNNEQFF. The CDR3 DNA reads TGTGCCAGCAGCACGGGTTTCAACAATGAGCAGTTCTTC. The variable domain in full, with the rest retrieved from reference TRBV5-4 and TRBJ2-1, is ETGVTQSPTHLIKTRGQQVTLRCSSQSGHNTVSWYQQALGQGPQFIFQYYREEENGRGNFPPRFSGLQFPNYSSELNVNALELDDSALYLCASSTGFNNEQFFGPGTRLTVL.

The CDR3 loop reads CASSFPGGGYNEQFF. In DNA, the CDR3 is TGTGCCAGCAGTTTTCCAGGCGGGGGATACAATGAGCAGTTCTTC. The V call is TRBV28, the J call TRBJ2-1, with TRBD2 matching 7 bases. Germline trimming cut 3 bases from V and 4 bases from J; bases unmatched to any gene: 6. CDR3 length: 15 amino acids. CDR1 is MDHEN and CDR2 is SYDVKM in the germline V gene.

The V call is TRBV12-2, the J call TRBJ2-1; TRBD2, as called in the table, went unchecked against the DNA. TRBV12-2 constitutes a pseudogene. This CDR3 is 15 amino acids long. Written as DNA, the CDR3 is TGTGCAAGTCGCTTAGGCGGGAGTAGTTTCACTGAGCAGTTCTTC. Translation: CASRLGGSSFTEQFF.

The rearrangement uses TRBV5-3 and TRBJ2-7; a weak D match, TRBD2 (5 bases). TRBV5-3 is classed as an ORF, of uncertain function. Trimming stripped 1 base from V and 5 bases from J, with 31 bases between. The CDR3 spans 20 residues. The CDR3 DNA sequence: TGTGCCAGAAGCTTGTGCTGCCGGGGATTAGCAGCTAATCTGATCCACGAGCAGTACTTC. Translation gives CARSLCCRGLAANLIHEQYF.

This chain uses TRBV28 with TRBJ1-1; 9 nucleotides agree with TRBD1. Germline V gives CDR1 MDHEN, CDR2 SYDVKM. The CDR3 is 12 amino acids. V lost 5 bases and J lost 10; bases outside the gene matches: 5. CDR3 region: CASSTGGAGAFF. The CDR3 nucleotides are TGTGCCAGCAGTACAGGGGGCGCGGGAGCTTTCTTT.

The chain employs TRBV14 and TRBJ2-1; 7 positions match TRBD2. Losses at the gene ends were 2 bases for V and 9 bases for J; bases not matched to a gene: 10. This CDR3 is 15 amino acids long. Germline values: CDR1 SGHDN, CDR2 FVKESK. The CDR3 reads CASSQYGLAGAEQFF. DNA of the CDR3: TGTGCCAGCAGCCAATACGGTTTAGCGGGTGCTGAGCAGTTCTTC.

CDR3: CASSQELGLAGRYTDTQYF. CDR3 DNA: TGCGCCAGCAGCCAAGAATTGGGGCTAGCGGGACGTTACACAGATACGCAGTATTTT. The gene calls are TRBV4-1 and TRBJ2-3; 9 bases are a match to TRBD2. V lost 0 bases and J lost 2; bases outside the gene matches: 12. The germline CDR1 and CDR2 sequences are MGHRA and YSYEKL. The CDR3 covers 19 residues.

The chain uses TRBV4-2 and TRBJ2-1; 9 nucleotides agree with TRBD2. V was clipped by 1 base and J by 7 bases; unmatched bases: 8. The CDR3 has 16 amino acids. The germline V gene encodes CDR1 LGHNA and CDR2 YNFKEQ. CDR3 amino acids: CASSQVVSGSVNEQFF. The CDR3 nucleotides read TGTGCCAGCAGCCAAGTAGTTAGCGGGAGTGTGAATGAGCAGTTCTTC.

J is TRBJ1-5 and V is TRBV19; a possible D gene is TRBD1 (5 bases). The ends were cut back, 3 bases at V and 1 base at J, with 16 bases in the middle. CDR1 and CDR2 (germline): LNHDA, SQIVND (reference sequence). The CDR3 is 17 residues long. This CDR3 is CASSIKGRMESNQPQHF. The CDR3 bases are TGTGCCAGTAGTATTAAGGGGAGGATGGAGAGCAATCAGCCCCAGCATTTT.

The chain joins TRBV3-1 (or the pseudogene TRBV3-2) to TRBJ1-1; TRBD1 might be the D (5 bases). This CDR3 has 12 amino acids. Germline V gene lookup returns CDR1 LGHDT and CDR2 YNNKEL (reference sequence). V shed 6 bases and J shed 5 bases, with 10 bases lying between them. CDR3 nucleotide sequence: TGTGCCAGCAGAGACAAGGGGACTGAAGCTTTCTTT. Amino acids: CASRDKGTEAFF.

V is TRBV28 and J is TRBJ1-1, with D unresolved. In germline, CDR1 is MDHEN, CDR2 SYDVKM. The ends were cut back, 5 bases at V and 1 base at J, with 17 bases in the middle. The CDR3 has 16 amino acids. This chain's CDR3 is CASSLPGERTNTEAFF. CDR3 sequence (DNA): TGTGCCAGCAGTCTGCCGGGTGAGCGGACGAACACTGAAGCTTTCTTT.

V and J are TRBV7-9 and TRBJ2-7, with 8 bases identical to TRBD1. CDR1 and CDR2 from the germline V gene are SEHNR and FQNEAQ (reference sequence). V lost 5 bases to trimming and J lost 2 bases; unmatched junction nucleotides: 11. This CDR3 is 16 amino acids long. CDR3 protein: CASSPTPGQETYEQYF. Written as DNA, the CDR3 is TGTGCCAGCAGCCCGACGCCGGGACAGGAGACCTACGAGCAGTACTTC.

This clone was seen just once. The chain uses TRBV9 and TRBJ2-1, with TRBD2 identical over 12 bases. Germline V CDR1 and CDR2: SGDLS, YYNGEE. Unmatched junction bases numbered 8, after V lost 3 bases and J lost 4 bases. The CDR3 has 17 residues. The CDR3 here is CASSEAGTSGYYNEQFF. The CDR3, as DNA: TGTGCCAGCAGCGAAGCCGGGACTAGCGGGTATTACAATGAGCAGTTCTTC.

The gene calls are TRBV10-2 and TRBJ1-5; unclear D gene. The V end lost 0 bases, the J end lost 7 bases, and 7 bases lay between the germline ends. The CDR3 consists of 13 residues. Germline V gene data show CDR1 as WSHSY and CDR2 as SAAADI. The CDR3 region is CASSESRSQPQHF. The CDR3, as DNA: TGCGCCAGCAGTGAGTCCAGGTCACAGCCCCAGCATTTT.

This chain links TRBV6-1 with TRBJ1-1; a weak D match, TRBD1 (6 bases). The germline V gene has CDR1 MNHNS and CDR2 SASEGT. The germline V and J ends were trimmed by 0 bases and 5 bases, with 16 bases remaining between them. The CDR3 is 16 residues long. CDR3 DNA: TGTGCCAGCAGTGAAGCGTTGGGGGGCGGGAGAACTGAAGCTTTCTTT. Translating it yields CASSEALGGGRTEAFF.

The rearrangement links TRBV12-3 or TRBV12-4 to TRBJ1-1; no definite D call. The CDR3 has 13 amino acids. V dropped 5 bases and J dropped 5 bases, with 12 bases sitting between them. As DNA, the CDR3 is TGTGCCAGCAGTCGACAACCCCAAACTGAAGCTTTCTTT. Translated: CASSRQPQTEAFF.

The V gene is TRBV5-6, the J gene TRBJ2-3; maybe TRBD2 (6 bases). CDR1 and CDR2 from the germline V gene are SGHDT and YYEEEE. Trimming pared 3 bases from V and 2 bases from J, leaving 19 bases between. This CDR3 region has 17 residues. CDR3 sequence: CASSWGSGQRVTDTQYF. The CDR3 nucleotides are TGTGCCAGCAGCTGGGGGAGCGGGCAGCGAGTCACAGATACGCAGTATTTT.

The CDR3: CASSAASGTYEQYF. CDR3 in DNA: TGTGCCAGCAGTGCCGCTAGCGGGACCTACGAGCAGTACTTC. The V and J genes are TRBV2 and TRBJ2-7, with 9 bases fitting TRBD2. V shed 4 bases, J shed 2 bases, and the junction held 3 bases outside the gene matches. The germline V gene has CDR1 SNHLY and CDR2 FYNNEI. The CDR3 is 14 residues long.

The chain joins TRBV19 to TRBJ2-3; 10 nucleotides line up with TRBD2. After removal of 4 bases from V and 3 bases from J, the junction contained 4 bases not matched to a gene. Germline CDR1 LNHDA, CDR2 SQIVND (reference sequence). This CDR3 has 15 residues. CDR3: CASSKLAGETDTQYF. For the CDR3, the DNA is TGTGCCAGTAGTAAGCTAGCGGGAGAGACAGATACGCAGTATTTT.

The chain links TRBV6-4 to TRBJ1-2; TRBD1 matches 10 bases. Germline trimming cut 6 bases from V and 7 bases from J; bases unmatched to any gene: 11. This CDR3 is built from 15 residues. Germline V gives CDR1 MRHNA, CDR2 SNTAGT. The CDR3 loop reads CASRALDRGPGGYTF. The DNA for the CDR3 is TGTGCCAGCAGGGCCCTAGACAGGGGGCCGGGTGGCTACACCTTC.

V and J are TRBV9 and TRBJ2-3; 10 bases line up with TRBD2. Trimming cost V 0 bases and J 1 base; bases outside gene matches: 20. Germline CDR1 SGDLS, CDR2 YYNGEE. The CDR3 covers 22 residues. The CDR3 loop reads CASSVATASGSLEAEGTDTQYF. In DNA form, the CDR3 reads TGTGCCAGCAGCGTAGCTACGGCTAGCGGGAGCCTCGAGGCGGAAGGCACAGATACGCAGTATTTT.

This chain connects TRBV15 to TRBJ2-2; maybe TRBD2 (6 bases). V lost 2 bases and J 6 bases, leaving 16 bases between the germline ends. The CDR3 extends over 16 amino acids. Germline CDR1 reads LNHNV; CDR2 reads YYDKDF (reference sequence). The CDR3 region has the DNA TGTGCCACCAGCAGACTCGGGAGCGTGGGAGCCGGGGAGCTGTTTTTT. As protein: CATSRLGSVGAGELFF.

This clone was picked up one time. V and J are TRBV5-1 and TRBJ1-4; D ambiguous. The CDR3 is 15 residues long. V lost 0 bases and J lost 8, with 14 bases in between. Per the germline V gene, CDR1 is SGHRS and CDR2 is YFSETQ. CDR3 sequence reads: CASSLAGVLEEKLFF. The CDR3 coding sequence is TGCGCCAGCAGCTTGGCCGGGGTTTTAGAAGAAAAACTGTTTTTT.

The V gene is TRBV6-5, the J gene TRBJ1-2; TRBD1 matches at 7 bases. Germline values: CDR1 MNHEY, CDR2 SVGAGI. V was pared by 2 bases and J by 2 bases, with 5 bases of the junction left unmatched. The CDR3 loop spans 15 amino acids. The CDR3 DNA follows: TGTGCCAGCAGTTACGGGGGGACAGCGAACTATGGCTACACCTTC. It codes for CASSYGGTANYGYTF.

The chain is built from TRBV3-1 (or the pseudogene TRBV3-2) and TRBJ2-1; D is possibly TRBD1 (5 bases). From germline, CDR1 is LGHDT and CDR2 YNNKEL (reference sequence). This CDR3 spans 19 amino acids. V lost 2 bases and J 0 bases, leaving 20 bases between the germline ends. The CDR3 reads CASSQSADINFSSYNEQFF. CDR3 bases: TGTGCCAGCAGCCAATCCGCGGACATTAACTTTAGCTCCTACAATGAGCAGTTCTTC.

V gene TRBV24-1 combines with J gene TRBJ2-7, with 7 bases aligning to TRBD1. CDR3 length: 13 residues. With 4 bases clipped from V and 6 bases from J, the junction kept 5 bases outside the gene matches. The germline V gene has CDR1 KGHDR and CDR2 SFDVKD. The CDR3 here is CATSEATGSEQYF. Written as DNA, the CDR3 is TGTGCCACCAGTGAGGCGACAGGGTCCGAGCAGTACTTC.

The chain uses TRBV4-1 and TRBJ1-3; no definite D call. This CDR3 is built from 15 residues. Germline-derived CDR1 and CDR2 are MGHRA and YSYEKL. Trimming shortened V by 2 bases and J by 0 bases, and 8 bases separated the two germline ends. The CDR3 nucleotides read TGCGCCAGCAGCCAACAATTTAGCTCTGGAAACACCATATATTTT. Amino acid sequence: CASSQQFSSGNTIYF.

In DNA form, the CDR3 reads TGCAGCGTTGACGTCCGGAAGGGGAAAAGGGGGACAGATACGCAGTATTTT. It translates to CSVDVRKGKRGTDTQYF. The genes are TRBV29-1 and TRBJ2-3; D might be TRBD1 (6 bases). The CDR3 consists of 17 residues. Germline V gene lookup returns CDR1 SQVTM and CDR2 ANQGSEA. V gave up 3 bases and J gave up 3 bases, with 22 bases separating them.